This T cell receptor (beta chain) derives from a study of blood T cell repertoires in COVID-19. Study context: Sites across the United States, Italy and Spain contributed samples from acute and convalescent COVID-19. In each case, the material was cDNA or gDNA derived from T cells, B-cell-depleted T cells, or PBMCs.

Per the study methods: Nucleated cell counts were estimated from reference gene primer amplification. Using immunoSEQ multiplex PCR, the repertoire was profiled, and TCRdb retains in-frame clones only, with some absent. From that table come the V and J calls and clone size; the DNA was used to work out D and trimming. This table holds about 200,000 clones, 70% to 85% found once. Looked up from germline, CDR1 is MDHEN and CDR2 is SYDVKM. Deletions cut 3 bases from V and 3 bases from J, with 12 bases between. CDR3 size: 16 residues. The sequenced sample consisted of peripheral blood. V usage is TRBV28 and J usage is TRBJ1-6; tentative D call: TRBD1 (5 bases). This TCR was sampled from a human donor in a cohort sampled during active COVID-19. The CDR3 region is CASSLAGQRYNSPLHF. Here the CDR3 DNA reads TGTGCCAGCAGTTTGGCAGGGCAACGCTATAATTCACCCCTCCACTTT.